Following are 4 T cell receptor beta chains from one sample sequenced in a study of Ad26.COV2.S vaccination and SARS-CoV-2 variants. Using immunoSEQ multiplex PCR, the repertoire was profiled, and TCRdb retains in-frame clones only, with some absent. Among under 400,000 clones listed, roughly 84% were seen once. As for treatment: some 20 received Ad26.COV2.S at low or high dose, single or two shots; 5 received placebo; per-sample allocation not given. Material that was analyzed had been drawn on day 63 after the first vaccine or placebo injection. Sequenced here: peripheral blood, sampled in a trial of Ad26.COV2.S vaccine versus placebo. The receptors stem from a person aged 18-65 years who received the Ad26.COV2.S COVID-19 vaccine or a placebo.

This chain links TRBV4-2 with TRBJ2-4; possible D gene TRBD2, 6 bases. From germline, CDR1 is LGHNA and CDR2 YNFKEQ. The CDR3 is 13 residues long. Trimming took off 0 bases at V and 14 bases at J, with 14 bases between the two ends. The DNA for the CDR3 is TGTGCCAGCAGCCAAGATCTGGGGGGTAGCAAGTACTTC. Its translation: CASSQDLGGSKYF.

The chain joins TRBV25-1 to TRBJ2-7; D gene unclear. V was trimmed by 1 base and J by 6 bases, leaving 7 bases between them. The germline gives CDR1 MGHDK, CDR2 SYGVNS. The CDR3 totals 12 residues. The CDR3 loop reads CASSESSSEQYF. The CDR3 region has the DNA TGTGCCAGCAGTGAATCCAGCTCCGAGCAGTACTTC.

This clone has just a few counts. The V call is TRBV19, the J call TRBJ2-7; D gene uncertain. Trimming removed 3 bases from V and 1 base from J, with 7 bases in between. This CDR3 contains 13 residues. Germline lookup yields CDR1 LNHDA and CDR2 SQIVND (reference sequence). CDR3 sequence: CASSMALSYEQYF. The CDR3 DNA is TGTGCCAGTAGTATGGCGCTGTCCTACGAGCAGTACTTC.

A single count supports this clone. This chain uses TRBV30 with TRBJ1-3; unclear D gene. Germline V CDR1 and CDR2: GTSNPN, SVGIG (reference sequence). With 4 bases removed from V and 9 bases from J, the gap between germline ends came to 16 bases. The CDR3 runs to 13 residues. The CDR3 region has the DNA TGTGCCTGGAAATCAAACCCCGTGACCACCATATATTTT. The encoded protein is CAWKSNPVTTIYF.